The clone carrying this TCR beta chain occurred a few times. Antigen specificity is unknown. In germline, CDR1 is SGHRS, CDR2 YFSETQ. This CDR3 is 14 amino acids long. V was trimmed by 4 bases and J by 7 bases, leaving 18 bases between them. MiXCR, run by TCRdb on the 5' RACE reads, gives a single entry per CDR3 protein. The repertoire includes some 260,000 distinct CDR3 sequences, about an eighth of them detected once, and around 9% sits in the top ten. The sample originates from a study of identical twins. Overall study results and limits: Monozygotic twin pairs showed more out-of-frame TCR alpha sharing than models estimated.

V is TRBV5-1 and J is TRBJ2-7, with a possible D match to TRBD1 (6 bases). Sequenced sample: memory (CD45RO+) T cells sorted from blood. The clonotype originates from a woman between 18 and 30 years old in good health. CDR3 residues: CASSAEQGPREQYF. DNA of the CDR3: TGCGCCAGCAGCGCTGAACAGGGCCCACGGGAGCAGTACTTC.